Below are 18 T cell receptor beta chains sequenced from a single sample in a study of blood T cell repertoires in COVID-19. Sequencing was performed with immunoSEQ multiplex PCR; in TCRdb, only in-frame clones are kept and a portion is missing. The table records around 88,000 clones, 60% to 85% of them present only once. The sample consisted of peripheral blood. Receptor source: a man aged 45-65 years who had recovered from COVID-19.

V usage is TRBV19 and J usage is TRBJ1-2, with 7 bases identical to TRBD1. V lost 5 bases to trimming and J lost 7 bases; unmatched junction nucleotides: 10. Germline-derived CDR1 and CDR2 are LNHDA and SQIVND (reference sequence). The CDR3 runs 14 residues. Here the CDR3 reads CASSVLTGSGGYTF. Here the CDR3 DNA reads TGTGCCAGTAGTGTGCTGACAGGGTCCGGTGGCTACACCTTC. The whole variable domain, remainder taken from reference TRBV19 and TRBJ1-2, is DGGITQSPKYLFRKEGQNVTLSCEQNLNHDAMYWYRQDPGQGLRLIYYSQIVNDFQKGDIAEGYSVSREKKESFPLTVTSAQKNPTAFYLCASSVLTGSGGYTFGSGTRLTVV.

This chain joins TRBV7-3 and TRBJ2-3; TRBD2 might be the D (6 bases). The germline V and J ends were trimmed by 5 bases and 3 bases, with 15 bases remaining between them. Germline CDR1 reads SGHTA; CDR2 reads FQGTGA. CDR3 length: 15 amino acids. The CDR3 is CASSQNGRRTDTQYF. CDR3 DNA: TGTGCCAGCAGCCAAAACGGGAGAAGGACAGATACGCAGTATTTT.

This clone has a handful of counts. This chain links TRBV3-1 (or the pseudogene TRBV3-2) with TRBJ2-7; TRBD2 might be the D (6 bases). CDR3 length: 14 residues. The V and J ends lost 4 bases and 7 bases respectively, with 17 bases between them. Germline assignment: CDR1 LGHDT and CDR2 YNNKEL (reference sequence). CDR3 protein: CASSPLRGAGEQYF. As DNA, the CDR3 is TGTGCCAGCAGCCCCCTGCGAGGGGCGGGGGAGCAGTACTTC.

In DNA, the CDR3 is TGCAGCGTTAAGCGGGGGGTCGCGAACACCGGGGAGCTGTTTTTT. Translated: CSVKRGVANTGELFF. V gene TRBV29-1 combines with J gene TRBJ2-2; 9 bases are a match to TRBD2. The CDR3 runs 15 residues. The V and J ends lost 5 bases and 0 bases, in that order; junction bases with no gene match: 4. Germline CDR1 reads SQVTM; CDR2 reads ANQGSEA.

The chain combines TRBV7-2 with TRBJ2-7; 7 positions match TRBD2. The germline CDR1 and CDR2 sequences are SGHTA and FQGNSA. V shed 0 bases and J 3 bases; nucleotides not matched to a gene: 5. CDR3 length: 15 amino acids. The CDR3 sequence is CASSLAGGAVYEQYF. The CDR3 DNA follows: TGTGCCAGCAGCTTAGCGGGAGGGGCTGTCTACGAGCAGTACTTC.

This clone has only one observation. The rearrangement uses TRBV20-1 and TRBJ1-1; no firm D call. Looked up from germline, CDR1 is DFQATT and CDR2 is SNEGSKA (reference sequence). The V gene lost 3 bases and the J gene lost 4 bases, with 9 bases spanning the gap. The CDR3 spans 12 residues. The CDR3 DNA reads TGCAGTGCTAGTCGTCCGGGCACTGAAGCTTTCTTT. Residues: CSASRPGTEAFF.

This clone was counted a single time. CDR3 amino acids: CASSPNWGSEAKNIQYF. Written as DNA, the CDR3 is TGTGCCAGCAGTCCAAACTGGGGCTCAGAGGCCAAAAACATTCAGTACTTC. V and J are TRBV6-6 and TRBJ2-4, with a tentative D call TRBD1 (5 bases). Germline CDR1 reads MNHNY; CDR2 reads SVGAGI (reference sequence). CDR3 length equals 17 residues. V was cut by 5 bases and J by 1 base, with 18 bases left in between.

The rearrangement joins TRBV28 to TRBJ2-7; D may be TRBD2 (5 bases). In germline, CDR1 is MDHEN, CDR2 SYDVKM. Trimming pared 3 bases from V and 4 bases from J, leaving 13 bases between. CDR3 length equals 14 residues. CDR3 sequence reads: CASSLPSTFYEQYF. The CDR3 nucleotides read TGTGCCAGCAGTTTGCCTAGCACCTTTTACGAGCAGTACTTC.

The V gene is TRBV11-1, the J gene TRBJ1-2; 8 nucleotides align to TRBD1. CDR1 and CDR2 from the germline V gene are SGHAT and FQDESV (reference sequence). V lost 5 bases to trimming and J lost 3 bases; unmatched junction nucleotides: 2. This CDR3 is built from 13 residues. The CDR3 bases are TGTGCCAGCAGCCAGGACAGGGACTATGGCTACACCTTC. This encodes CASSQDRDYGYTF.

This chain connects TRBV5-1 to TRBJ1-1; tentative D call: TRBD1 (5 bases). V gave up 1 base and J gave up 1 base, with 8 bases separating them. Germline V CDR1 and CDR2: SGHRS, YFSETQ. CDR3 length: 14 residues. CDR3 sequence: CASSLIGANTEAFF. CDR3 nucleotide sequence: TGCGCCAGCAGCTTGATAGGGGCGAACACTGAAGCTTTCTTT. The full variable domain, in which reference TRBV5-1 and TRBJ1-1 provide the parts outside the CDR3, is KAGVTQTPRYLIKTRGQQVTLSCSPISGHRSVSWYQQTPGQGLQFLFEYFSETQRNKGNFPGRFSGRQFSNSRSEMNVSTLELGDSALYLCASSLIGANTEAFFGQGTRLTVV.

The rearrangement joins TRBV5-4 to TRBJ2-7, with 7 nucleotides matching TRBD2. Germline V gene lookup returns CDR1 SGHNT and CDR2 YYREEE (reference sequence). V lost 0 bases and J lost 2; bases outside the gene matches: 5. The CDR3 is made up of 15 amino acids. CDR3 loop: CASSLAPGGAYEQYF. The CDR3 coding sequence is TGTGCCAGCAGCTTGGCCCCGGGAGGAGCCTACGAGCAGTACTTC.

This clone was seen a few times. CDR3 loop: CARSLAGQLSYEQYF. The CDR3 DNA reads TGTGCCAGAAGCTTGGCGGGACAGCTCTCCTACGAGCAGTACTTC. The chain recombines TRBV5-3 with TRBJ2-7, with 7 positions matching TRBD1. TRBV5-3 belongs to the ORF category, with a function that is uncertain. The trim removed 0 bases at V and 0 bases at J, leaving 3 bases unmatched. The CDR3 contains 15 residues.

This rearrangement joins TRBV9 to TRBJ2-3; 10 nucleotides align to TRBD2. The CDR3 is made up of 15 amino acids. In germline, CDR1 is SGDLS, CDR2 YYNGEE. Trimming took 3 bases from V and 5 from J; bases not matched to a gene: 6. The DNA of the CDR3 is TGTGCCAGCAGCGCAATAGCGGGGGGACGAGATACGCAGTATTTT. The encoded protein is CASSAIAGGRDTQYF.

The chain is built from TRBV14 and TRBJ1-2; D is possibly TRBD1 (6 bases). Trimming removed 4 bases from V and 4 bases from J, with 16 bases in between. CDR1 is SGHDN and CDR2 is FVKESK in the germline V gene. The CDR3 contains 15 residues. The CDR3 region is CASSRAPGEGYGYTF. CDR3 bases: TGTGCCAGCAGCCGAGCCCCAGGGGAGGGCTATGGCTACACCTTC.

The rearrangement uses TRBV12-3 or TRBV12-4 and TRBJ2-2; 7 bases agree with TRBD1. This CDR3 has 13 residues. With V trimmed by 5 bases and J by 8 bases, 5 bases remained unmatched. CDR3 loop: CASSTGVEGELFF. CDR3 nucleotides: TGTGCCAGCAGTACAGGGGTGGAGGGGGAGCTGTTTTTT.

The V and J genes are TRBV7-2 and TRBJ2-6; D might be TRBD2 (5 bases). The germline V gene encodes CDR1 SGHTA and CDR2 FQGNSA. This CDR3 spans 15 amino acids. V lost 1 base and J lost 4, with 8 bases in between. CDR3 sequence: CASSLVGVGANVLTF. In nucleotides, the CDR3 is TGTGCCAGCAGCTTAGTCGGGGTCGGGGCCAACGTCCTGACTTTC.

The chain uses TRBV7-9 and TRBJ1-1; 7 positions match TRBD1. The CDR3 spans 13 residues. V gave up 2 bases and J gave up 8 bases; unmatched junction bases: 5. Germline V gene sequence: CDR1 SEHNR, CDR2 FQNEAQ (reference sequence). The CDR3 spells CASSLFQGGEAFF. DNA of the CDR3: TGTGCCAGCAGCTTATTTCAAGGGGGCGAAGCTTTCTTT.

The V gene is TRBV4-2, the J gene TRBJ2-2, with 9 positions matching TRBD1. Germline loops: CDR1 LGHNA, CDR2 YNFKEQ. CDR3 length: 16 residues. The trim removed 2 bases at V and 5 bases at J, leaving 6 bases unmatched. The CDR3: CASSQTGGAWTGELFF. The CDR3, as DNA: TGTGCCAGCAGCCAAACAGGGGGCGCGTGGACCGGGGAGCTGTTTTTT.